This is a list of T cell receptor beta chains from one sample in a study of T-cell reconstitution after alpha-beta-depleted transplantation in children. TCRdb re-called the PCR reads with MiXCR, one entry per CDR3 protein. The table records about 580,000 distinct CDR3 sequences, about a quarter of them present only once. The sample in question was PBMCs, obtained before TCRalphabeta/CD19-depleted stem cell transplant. These receptors were obtained from a boy younger than two with Wiskott-Aldrich syndrome, due to receive a stem cell transplant. CDR3s include the opening cysteine and the closing phenylalanine or tryptophan. D genes are given only for firm matches. Expanded clones get a size class; other rows say once, few or many, or leave the size out.

clone size,V gene,D gene,J gene,CDR3 DNA,CDR3 protein
.,TRBV9,.,TRBJ2-5,TGTGCCAGCAGCCTCCACCCCCAAGAGACCCAGTACTTC,CASSLHPQETQYF
.,TRBV7-2,.,TRBJ1-5,TGTGCCAGCAGCTCCGGATACAATCAGCCCCAGCATTTT,CASSSGYNQPQHF
.,TRBV5-1,TRBD2,TRBJ2-7,TGCGCCAGCAGCTGGACTAGAGCGGGTGCCTACGAGCAGTACTTC,CASSWTRAGAYEQYF
.,TRBV10-3,TRBD1,TRBJ2-5,TGTGCCATCAGTTCATCCCGGACAGGGGAAGGGCAAGAGACCCAGTACTTC,CAISSSRTGEGQETQYF
.,TRBV18,.,TRBJ2-2,TGTGCCAGCTCACCACTACGGGGGAACACCGGGGAGCTGTTTTTT,CASSPLRGNTGELFF
.,TRBV27,.,TRBJ1-1,TGTGCCAGCAGTTTTAATCGTGGCACTGAAGCTTTCTTT,CASSFNRGTEAFF
.,TRBV5-1,TRBD2,TRBJ2-3,TGCGCCAGCGGGATAGCGGGAAGCACAGATACGCAGTATTTT,CASGIAGSTDTQYF
.,TRBV15,.,TRBJ2-1,TGTGCCACCAGCAGAGGAAGCAATGAAGAGCAGTTCTTC,CATSRGSNEEQFF
.,TRBV14,TRBD1,TRBJ2-3,TGTGCCAGCAGCCAAGGGATACCCAAGGGACAGGGGGGGGATACGCAGTATTTT,CASSQGIPKGQGGDTQYF
.,TRBV6-1,.,TRBJ2-1,TGTGCCAGCAGTGAAGGGCAGGTAGGCTTCAATGAGCAGTTCTTC,CASSEGQVGFNEQFF
few,TRBV29-1,.,TRBJ2-1,TGCAGCGTTGAGGACACTGGGACCTACAATGAGCAGTTCTTC,CSVEDTGTYNEQFF
.,TRBV10-3,TRBD2,TRBJ2-1,TGTGCCATCAGTTATCCGGGACTAGCGGACAATGAGCAGTTCTTC,CAISYPGLADNEQFF
few,TRBV7-9,.,TRBJ1-2,TGTGCCAGCAGCTTAGTGGGCCAGACCTATGGCTACACCTTC,CASSLVGQTYGYTF
.,TRBV20-1,.,TRBJ1-1,TGCAGTGCTAGTCATTTCAACACTGAAGCTTTCTTT,CSASHFNTEAFF
few,TRBV15,TRBD1,TRBJ1-5,TGTGCCACCAGCACCCTTGGGACAGGGGGCAATCAGCCCCAGCATTTT,CATSTLGTGGNQPQHF
.,TRBV15,TRBD1,TRBJ2-6,TGTGCCACCAGCGGACAGGGGACCGGGGCCAACGTCCTGACTTTC,CATSGQGTGANVLTF
.,TRBV10-3,TRBD1,TRBJ1-1,TGTGCCATCAGTGGGGGGACAGGGGGCGGTAACACTGAAGCTTTCTTT,CAISGGTGGGNTEAFF
.,TRBV9,TRBD2,TRBJ2-1,TGTGCCAGCAGCGATGGTAGCGGGAGGGCCTTTGAGCAGTTCTTC,CASSDGSGRAFEQFF
.,TRBV18,.,TRBJ2-3,TGTGCCAGCTCACCACAATACCACCAGGCAGATACGCAGTATTTT,CASSPQYHQADTQYF
.,TRBV12-3/TRBV12-4,.,TRBJ2-1,TGTGCCAGCAGTTTTCTCTTCCGCAATGAGCAGTTCTTC,CASSFLFRNEQFF
.,TRBV5-1,TRBD2,TRBJ2-7,TGCGCCAGCAGCCTACGGAAAGCGGGACTCCACTACGAGCAGTACTTC,CASSLRKAGLHYEQYF
.,TRBV7-7,TRBD1,TRBJ2-2,TGTGCCAGCAGCTTAGATGCTATAACAGGGGCGAACGGGGAGCTGTTTTTT,CASSLDAITGANGELFF
.,TRBV15,.,TRBJ2-7,TGTGCCACCAGCAGAGATCGAAGGGTGAACTTATACGAGCAGTACTTC,CATSRDRRVNLYEQYF
.,TRBV3-1,.,TRBJ2-2,TGTGCCAGCAGCCAAGTCTCCGGGATGAACACCGGGGAGCTGTTTTTT,CASSQVSGMNTGELFF
.,TRBV7-2,TRBD1,TRBJ2-5,TGTGCCAGCAGCTTACCACAGGGGAAAGAGACCCAGTACTTC,CASSLPQGKETQYF
few,TRBV24-1,.,TRBJ2-1,TGTGCCACCAGTGATCCGGTCTCTATATTTAATGAGCAGTTCTTC,CATSDPVSIFNEQFF
.,TRBV5-1,.,TRBJ2-3,TGCGCCAGCAGCTTCCGGAGCTCCCAGCTTAGCACAGATACGCAGTATTTT,CASSFRSSQLSTDTQYF
.,TRBV2,TRBD1,TRBJ2-1,TGTGCCAGCAGTGATCGCCGGGACAGGTTATACAATGAGCAGTTCTTC,CASSDRRDRLYNEQFF
few,TRBV27,.,TRBJ2-5,TGTGCCAGCACCACGTTAGGCCAAGAGACCCAGTACTTC,CASTTLGQETQYF